Sequencing of this TCR beta chain was carried out in a study of cytomegalovirus exposure and HLA in healthy donors. This clone was detected only once. The antigen is undetermined. Points from the study as a whole: Later on, an analysis tied approximately 17,000 TCR beta sequences to HLA alleles at 0.05 false discovery rate. Rare TCR sequences predominated, though certain public TCRs were found in many donors.

The V and J ends lost 1 base and 0 bases respectively, with 14 bases between them. There are 17 residues in the CDR3. Germline CDR1 and CDR2: SGHTA and FQGTGA. PCR employed 60 Vbeta and 13 Jbeta primers. Methods used by the authors: The count from a later analysis was tens of millions of unique TCR beta chains, 9.5 million to 11 million of them shared. Generated by immunoSEQ multiplex PCR, the TCRdb table keeps only in-frame clones and is missing some. The D gene and trimming were derived from the DNA, and the V and J assignments and clone size from that table. The sample contains about 140,000 clones, around 77% of which appear only once.

This clonotype was sampled from a man aged 25 to 45 in good health and CMV-seronegative. The sample consisted of PBMCs. The chain links TRBV7-3 to TRBJ2-3; maybe TRBD1 (6 bases). In DNA, the CDR3 is TGTGCCAGCAGCTTAATGGTCAGGGGCAGTAGCACAGATACGCAGTATTTT. Residues: CASSLMVRGSSTDTQYF. The full variable domain, with the rest looked up from reference TRBV7-3 and TRBJ2-3, is GAGVSQTPSNKVTEKGKYVELRCDPISGHTALYWYRQSLGQGPEFLIYFQGTGAADDSGLPNDRFFAVRPEGSVSTLKIQRTERGDSAVYLCASSLMVRGSSTDTQYFGPGTRLTVL.